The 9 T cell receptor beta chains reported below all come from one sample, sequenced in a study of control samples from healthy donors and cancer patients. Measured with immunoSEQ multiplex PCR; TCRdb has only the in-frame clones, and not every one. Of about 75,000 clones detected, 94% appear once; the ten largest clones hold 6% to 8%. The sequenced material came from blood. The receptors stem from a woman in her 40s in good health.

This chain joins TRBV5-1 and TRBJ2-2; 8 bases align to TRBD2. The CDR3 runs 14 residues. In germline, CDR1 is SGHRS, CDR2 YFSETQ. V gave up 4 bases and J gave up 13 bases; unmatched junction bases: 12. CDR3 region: CASSMALAERRLFF. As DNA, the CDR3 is TGCGCCAGCAGCATGGCACTAGCGGAAAGAAGGCTGTTTTTT.

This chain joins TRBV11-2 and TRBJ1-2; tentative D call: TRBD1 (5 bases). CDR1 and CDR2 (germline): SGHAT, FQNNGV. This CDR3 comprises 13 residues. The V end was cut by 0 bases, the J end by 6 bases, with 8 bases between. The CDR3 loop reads CASSLEGADGYTF. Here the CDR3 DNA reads TGTGCCAGCAGCTTAGAAGGGGCGGATGGCTACACCTTC.

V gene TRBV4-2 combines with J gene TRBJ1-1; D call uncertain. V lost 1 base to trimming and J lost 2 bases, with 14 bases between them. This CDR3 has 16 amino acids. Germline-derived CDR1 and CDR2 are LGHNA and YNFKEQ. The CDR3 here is CASSQGFSGGNTEAFF. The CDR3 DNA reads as TGTGCCAGCAGCCAAGGGTTTTCGGGAGGAAACACTGAAGCTTTCTTT.

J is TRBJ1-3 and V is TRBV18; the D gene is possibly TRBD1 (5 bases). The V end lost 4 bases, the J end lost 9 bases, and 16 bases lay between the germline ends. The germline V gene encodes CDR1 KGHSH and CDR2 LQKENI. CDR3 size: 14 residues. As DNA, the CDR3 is TGTGCCAGCTCACTCTCCGAAGACAGCTCCACCATATATTTT. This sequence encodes CASSLSEDSSTIYF. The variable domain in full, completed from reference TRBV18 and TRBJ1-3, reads NAGVMQNPRHLVRRRGQEARLRCSPMKGHSHVYWYRQLPEEGLKFMVYLQKENIIDESGMPKERFSAEFPKEGPSILRIQQVVRGDSAAYFCASSLSEDSSTIYFGEGSWLTVV.

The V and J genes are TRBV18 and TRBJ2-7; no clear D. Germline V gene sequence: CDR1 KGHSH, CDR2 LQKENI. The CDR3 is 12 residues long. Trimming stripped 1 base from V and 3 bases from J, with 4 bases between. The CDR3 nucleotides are TGTGCCAGCTCACCACGGCGCTACGAGCAGTACTTC. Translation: CASSPRRYEQYF. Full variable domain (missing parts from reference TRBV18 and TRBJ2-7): NAGVMQNPRHLVRRRGQEARLRCSPMKGHSHVYWYRQLPEEGLKFMVYLQKENIIDESGMPKERFSAEFPKEGPSILRIQQVVRGDSAAYFCASSPRRYEQYFGPGTRLTVT.

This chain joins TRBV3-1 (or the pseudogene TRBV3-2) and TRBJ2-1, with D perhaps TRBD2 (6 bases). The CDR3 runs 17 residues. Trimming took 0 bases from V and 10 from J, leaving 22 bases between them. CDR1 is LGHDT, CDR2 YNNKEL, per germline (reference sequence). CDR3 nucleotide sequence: TGTGCCAGCAGCCAAGATGGGTTCGGCGGGGCTCTAATGGAGCAGTTCTTC. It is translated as CASSQDGFGGALMEQFF.

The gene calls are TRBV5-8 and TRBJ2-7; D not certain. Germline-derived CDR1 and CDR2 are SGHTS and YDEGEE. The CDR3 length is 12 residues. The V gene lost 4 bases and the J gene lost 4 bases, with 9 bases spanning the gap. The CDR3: CASSLTGYEQYF. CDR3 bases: TGTGCCAGCAGCCTGACTGGGTACGAGCAGTACTTC. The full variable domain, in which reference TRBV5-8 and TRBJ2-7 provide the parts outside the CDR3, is EAGVTQSPTHLIKTRGQQATLRCSPISGHTSVYWYQQALGLGLQFLLWYDEGEERNRGNFPPRFSGRQFPNYSSELNVNALELEDSALYLCASSLTGYEQYFGPGTRLTVT.

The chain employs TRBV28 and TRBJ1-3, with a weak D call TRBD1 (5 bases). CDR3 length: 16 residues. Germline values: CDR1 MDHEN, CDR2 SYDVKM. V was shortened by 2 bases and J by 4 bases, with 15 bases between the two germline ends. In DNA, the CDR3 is TGTGCCAGCAGTTTAGAATACAGGCGCCGGGGAAACACCATATATTTT. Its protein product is CASSLEYRRRGNTIYF. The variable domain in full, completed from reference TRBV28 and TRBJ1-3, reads DVKVTQSSRYLVKRTGEKVFLECVQDMDHENMFWYRQDPGLGLRLIYFSYDVKMKEKGDIPEGYSVSREKKERFSLILESASTNQTSMYLCASSLEYRRRGNTIYFGEGSWLTVV.

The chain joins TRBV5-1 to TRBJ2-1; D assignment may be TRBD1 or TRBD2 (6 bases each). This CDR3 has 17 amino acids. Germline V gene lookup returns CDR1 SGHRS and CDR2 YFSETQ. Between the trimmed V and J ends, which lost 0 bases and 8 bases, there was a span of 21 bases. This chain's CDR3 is CASSLEAGAYSGDEQFF. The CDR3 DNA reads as TGCGCCAGCAGCTTGGAGGCAGGGGCCTATTCGGGGGATGAGCAGTTCTTC.